This T cell receptor beta chain was documented in a study of T cells in tumors and immune-related adverse events listed by TCRdb under 2021. The TCR beta locus was amplified and sequenced with the immunoSEQ assay, yielding bulk TCR Vbeta CDR3 data. Turning to the authors' computational methods: CDR3s were excluded if they were non-productive, were shorter than 7 amino acids, or did not start with C or end with F/W. Analysis was restricted to specimens with at least 1000 reads, and each clonotype was defined at the amino acid level. To compute clonality, Pielou's evenness was subtracted from 1. To equalize library sizes, abundance-weighted random subsampling with replacement was performed and repeated 100 times so that 95% confidence intervals could be reported. The Morisita overlap index was used to quantify repertoire overlap, and for each specimen the top 40 clones were checked for overlap with the irAE. The source is immuneACCESS, and TCRdb retained only in-frame sequences with V and J called. Part of the clones is not carried over; for the studies checked, unresolved V genes explain less than half of this, and the remainder is unexplained. V, J and clone size derive from that table, while D and trimming were established from the DNA sequence. This sample gives under 8,500 clones in total; about 95% of them show up just once. The ten largest clonotypes hold less than 2.5% of the sample.

Including cysteine and phenylalanine, the CDR3 has 13 amino acids. The kept DNA is CDR3 alone, 39 bases in frame from the first base. At the junction V is shortened by 2 bases and J by 7 bases; bases outside the gene matches: 2. From a lookup of the germline V gene, CDR1 and CDR2 are MNHEY and SVGAGI. The treatment or condition label on this specimen signifies: nivolumab (PD-1 blockade) given before sampling. The DNeasy Blood and Tissue Kit was used to extract DNA from formalin-fixed paraffin-embedded specimens. Comments on this clone: Its antigen is still unknown. No much larger clone is present one base from it, and per-base qualities are unavailable.

The clonotype originates from a female donor with metastatic renal cell carcinoma. This material consisted of lymph node tissue, taken from a patient treated with anti-PD-1 therapy. The V and J genes are TRBV6-5 and TRBJ2-1; 7 of the junction bases match TRBD2. The DNA is TGTGCCAGCAGTTACGGGGGGGGGAATGAGCAGTTCTTC. It specifies CASSYGGGNEQFF.